Shown below are 20 T cell receptor beta chains from a single sample sequenced in a study of blood T cell repertoires in COVID-19. The assay was immunoSEQ multiplex PCR, and TCRdb's table has in-frame clones only and misses some. The sample holds approximately 300,000 clones; over 80% are singletons and the top ten take approximately 3.3%. Source material: peripheral blood. These receptors came from a woman in her 40s with acute or convalescent COVID-19.

The gene calls are TRBV2 and TRBJ1-1; D remains unclear. V shed 6 bases and J shed 5 bases, with 13 bases lying between them. The V gene's germline CDR1 is SNHLY and CDR2 FYNNEI. This CDR3 is 13 amino acids long. This CDR3 reads CASRETEGTEAFF. The CDR3, as DNA: TGTGCCAGCAGGGAAACCGAGGGTACTGAAGCTTTCTTT.

The chain links TRBV2 to TRBJ2-6; no firm D call. Germline CDR1 reads SNHLY; CDR2 reads FYNNEI. The CDR3 is made up of 14 amino acids. The ends were cut back, 4 bases at V and 4 bases at J, with 8 bases in the middle. The CDR3 DNA reads as TGTGCCAGCAGTGGGTCTGGCGGGGCCAACGTCCTGACTTTC. It encodes CASSGSGGANVLTF.

V usage is TRBV30 and J usage is TRBJ2-5; TRBD1 agrees at 7 bases. CDR1 GTSNPN and CDR2 SVGIG come from the germline V gene (reference sequence). The CDR3 is 13 amino acids. The junction had 4 bases not matched to a gene; V was cut back by 3 bases and J by 3 bases. Written as DNA, the CDR3 is TGTGCCTGGAGCTACGGACAGGAAGAGACCCAGTACTTC. Encoded protein: CAWSYGQEETQYF. The full variable domain, in which reference TRBV30 and TRBJ2-5 provide the parts outside the CDR3, is SQTIHQWPATLVQPVGSPLSLECTVEGTSNPNLYWYRQAAGRGLQLLFYSVGIGQISSEVPQNLSASRPQDRQFILSSKKLLLSDSGFYLCAWSYGQEETQYFGPGTRLLVL.

This chain joins TRBV18 and TRBJ1-4; no firm D call. The length of the CDR3 is 13 residues. The germline CDR1 and CDR2 sequences are KGHSH and LQKENI. V was cut by 0 bases and J by 7 bases, with 6 bases left in between. Here the CDR3 DNA reads TGTGCCAGCTCACCACCTCTGAGTGAAAAACTGTTTTTT. This sequence encodes CASSPPLSEKLFF.

The V and J genes are TRBV29-1 and TRBJ1-2, with 9 bases aligning to TRBD1. CDR1 and CDR2 (germline): SQVTM, ANQGSEA. J was trimmed by 4 bases and V by 5 bases; bases with no gene match: 2. There are 12 residues in the CDR3. DNA for the CDR3: TGCAGCGTTTTACAGGGGGCCTATGGCTACACCTTC. Translation: CSVLQGAYGYTF.

The chain uses TRBV25-1 and TRBJ2-1; D perhaps matches TRBD2 (6 bases). The V end was cut by 7 bases, the J end by 5 bases, with 9 bases between. The CDR3 extends over 12 amino acids. The germline gives CDR1 MGHDK, CDR2 SYGVNS. The CDR3 loop is CASNRLDNEQFF. As DNA, the CDR3 is TGTGCCAGCAACAGACTAGACAATGAGCAGTTCTTC.

The CDR3 region has the DNA TGCGCCAGCAGCCCCGGGAGGGGGCGGAACACCGGGGAGCTGTTTTTT. Amino acid sequence: CASSPGRGRNTGELFF. The chain recombines TRBV5-1 with TRBJ2-2, with D possibly being TRBD2 (8 bases). Germline V gene data show CDR1 as SGHRS and CDR2 as YFSETQ. The CDR3 contains 16 residues. V gave up 4 bases and J gave up 1 base, with 14 bases separating them.

This chain links TRBV7-8 with TRBJ2-2; 7 bases agree with TRBD1. With 10 bases clipped from V and 13 bases from J, the junction kept 9 bases outside the gene matches. The CDR3 consists of 11 residues. The V gene's germline CDR1 is SGHVS and CDR2 FQNEAQ. This chain's CDR3 is CATNLGGLLFF. The CDR3 nucleotides read TGTGCCACCAACTTAGGGGGCTTGCTGTTTTTT.

The chain uses TRBV6-5 and TRBJ1-1; D ambiguous. The germline V gene encodes CDR1 MNHEY and CDR2 SVGAGI. There are 11 residues in the CDR3. V was trimmed by 7 bases and J by 5 bases, leaving 8 bases between them. The CDR3, as DNA: TGTGCCAGCAAGCGCGGGACTGAAGCTTTCTTT. This gives the protein CASKRGTEAFF.

This clone was recorded a few times. The chain couples TRBV14 to TRBJ1-6; D not resolved. Trimming stripped 0 bases from V and 11 bases from J, with 14 bases between. Germline CDR1 reads SGHDN; CDR2 reads FVKESK. This CDR3 region has 15 residues. The CDR3 reads CASSQDVGSRAPLHF. The CDR3 DNA sequence: TGTGCCAGCAGCCAAGATGTGGGGAGTCGGGCACCCCTCCACTTT.

This sequence joins TRBV11-1 and TRBJ1-4, with D unclear. V was shortened by 5 bases and J by 2 bases, with 9 bases between the two germline ends. Germline loops: CDR1 SGHAT, CDR2 FQDESV (reference sequence). The CDR3 covers 14 residues. CDR3 amino acids: CASSLSGTNEKLFF. The CDR3 nucleotides are TGTGCCAGCAGCCTCAGTGGCACTAATGAAAAACTGTTTTTT.

The CDR3 here is CASSSGTGGFGYTF. The CDR3 bases are TGTGCCAGCAGTTCCGGGACTGGGGGATTTGGCTACACCTTC. The genes are TRBV6-5 and TRBJ1-2; a possible D gene is TRBD1 (5 bases). V lost 4 bases and J 7 bases, leaving 16 bases between the germline ends. Looked up from germline, CDR1 is MNHEY and CDR2 is SVGAGI. The CDR3 totals 14 residues.

The V call is TRBV5-4, the J call TRBJ1-6, with a weak D call TRBD1 (6 bases). The CDR3 sequence is 15 residues long. V was pared by 4 bases and J by 6 bases, with 14 bases between. In germline, CDR1 is SGHNT, CDR2 YYREEE (reference sequence). The CDR3 region has the DNA TGTGCCAGCAGCCGCCGGGACAACAGTAATTCACCCCTCCACTTT. It yields the protein CASSRRDNSNSPLHF.

V is TRBV27 and J is TRBJ2-5, with 8 positions matching TRBD2. The length of the CDR3 is 14 residues. Losses at the gene ends were 2 bases for V and 5 bases for J; bases not matched to a gene: 4. Per germline, CDR1 MNHEY and CDR2 SMNVEV (reference sequence). The CDR3 reads CASSLTGGAETQYF. CDR3 DNA: TGTGCCAGCAGTTTAACGGGGGGGGCCGAGACCCAGTACTTC.

V is TRBV7-9 and J is TRBJ2-1; 8 bases fit TRBD1. The germline V gene has CDR1 SEHNR and CDR2 FQNEAQ (reference sequence). The CDR3 is 19 amino acids. V lost 5 bases to trimming and J lost 0 bases; unmatched junction nucleotides: 15. CDR3 sequence: CASSRQGLPEISSYNEQFF. CDR3 in DNA: TGTGCCAGCAGCAGACAGGGGCTACCTGAGATAAGCTCCTACAATGAGCAGTTCTTC. The full variable domain, completed using reference TRBV7-9 and TRBJ2-1, is DTGVSQNPRHKITKRGQNVTFRCDPISEHNRLYWYRQTLGQGPEFLTYFQNEAQLEKSRLLSDRFSAERPKGSFSTLEIQRTEQGDSAMYLCASSRQGLPEISSYNEQFFGPGTRLTVL.

The chain carries TRBV5-6 and TRBJ1-2; 11 nucleotides align to TRBD1. CDR1 is SGHDT and CDR2 is YYEEEE in the germline V gene. This CDR3 has 15 residues. J lost 4 bases, V lost 5 bases, and 7 bases had no gene match. The CDR3 loop is CASSYGTGGLYGYTF. CDR3 coding DNA: TGTGCCAGCAGTTACGGGACAGGGGGACTCTATGGCTACACCTTC.

This clone was picked up one time. The J gene is TRBJ2-3, the V gene TRBV6-5; TRBD2 matches at 7 bases. J was trimmed by 0 bases and V by 11 bases; bases with no gene match: 5. Germline V gives CDR1 MNHEY, CDR2 SVGAGI. This CDR3 spans 13 amino acids. The CDR3 sequence: CAGTGGSTDTQYF. CDR3 coding DNA: TGTGCCGGCACCGGGGGGAGCACAGATACGCAGTATTTT.

There are a few counts of this clone. This sequence joins TRBV5-1 and TRBJ1-2; the match to TRBD1 covers 11 bases. The CDR3 sequence is 15 residues long. Germline values: CDR1 SGHRS, CDR2 YFSETQ. J gave up 2 bases and V 4 bases, and 4 bases lay outside the gene matches. The CDR3: CASSLGTGGNYGYTF. CDR3 bases: TGCGCCAGCAGCCTTGGGACAGGGGGAAACTATGGCTACACCTTC.

This chain links TRBV7-6 with TRBJ2-1, with D maybe TRBD2 (6 bases). Germline CDR1 SGHVS, CDR2 FNYEAQ. The CDR3 covers 16 residues. Trimming took 4 bases from V and 7 from J, leaving 20 bases between them. The CDR3 nucleotides read TGTGCCAGCAGCTCGAGAACGGGACGGACTATGAATGAGCAGTTCTTC. Translation: CASSSRTGRTMNEQFF.

The J gene is TRBJ2-5, the V gene TRBV24-1, with TRBD2 identical over 11 bases. The CDR3 runs 18 residues. The V gene end was trimmed by 5 bases and the J gene end by 2 bases; junction bases not matched to a gene: 12. In germline, CDR1 is KGHDR, CDR2 SFDVKD. CDR3 coding DNA: TGTGCCACCAGTGTCCCAGCGGGTAGCGGGGGGGCACAAGAGACCCAGTACTTC. This sequence encodes CATSVPAGSGGAQETQYF.